One and the same sample provided the 5 T cell receptor beta chains below, sequenced in a study of T cells after yellow fever vaccination. One entry per CDR3 protein, called by TCRdb with MiXCR from the 5' RACE reads. Of around 120,000 distinct CDR3 sequences listed, around 15% were seen once; the top ten hold about 40%. The starting material was CD8+ T cells sorted from PBMCs, obtained 5 days after the yellow fever booster vaccination. These receptors were obtained from a man between 18 and 35 years old who received the YFV17D yellow fever vaccine.

V and J are TRBV6-5 and TRBJ2-5; D may be TRBD2 (6 bases). CDR1 and CDR2 (germline): MNHEY, SVGAGI. The CDR3 contains 16 residues. V shed 0 bases and J shed 4 bases, with 15 bases lying between them. The CDR3 reads CASSYSPGRGGETQYF. In DNA form, the CDR3 reads TGTGCCAGCAGTTACTCCCCGGGTAGGGGAGGAGAGACCCAGTACTTC.

This clonotype was counted between two and nine times. The rearrangement links TRBV12-5 to TRBJ2-5; 10 bases are shared with TRBD2. The CDR3 contains 14 residues. After removal of 2 bases from V and 3 bases from J, the junction contained 0 bases not matched to a gene. Germline CDR1 is LGHNT and CDR2 is FRNRAP. The CDR3 here is CASGLLAGEETQYF. CDR3 DNA sequence: TGTGCTAGTGGTTTGCTAGCGGGGGAAGAGACCCAGTACTTC.

This clonotype was observed a handful of times. This chain joins TRBV20-1 and TRBJ2-2; 7 bases line up with TRBD1. With 4 bases clipped from V and 4 bases from J, the junction kept 9 bases outside the gene matches. Germline V gives CDR1 DFQATT, CDR2 SNEGSKA (reference sequence). This CDR3 is 15 amino acids long. The CDR3 DNA reads as TGCAGTGCTATAATACTAGGGGGCAGCACCGGGGAGCTGTTTTTT. Amino acids: CSAIILGGSTGELFF.

This chain uses TRBV4-1 with TRBJ2-3, with 10 bases fitting TRBD1. Germline-derived CDR1 and CDR2 are MGHRA and YSYEKL. J was trimmed by 3 bases and V by 3 bases; bases with no gene match: 6. The CDR3 consists of 16 residues. For the CDR3, the DNA is TGCGCCAGCAGCCACGGGCCGGGACAGGGGACAGATACGCAGTATTTT. Its protein is CASSHGPGQGTDTQYF.

The rearrangement links TRBV7-9 to TRBJ2-7; the D is unclear. Germline V CDR1 and CDR2: SEHNR, FQNEAQ (reference sequence). The CDR3 totals 13 residues. The V end lost 0 bases, the J end lost 3 bases, and 6 bases lay between the germline ends. The CDR3 DNA sequence: TGTGCCAGCAGCTTAGCGCGCCGCTACGAGCAGTACGTC. Translation: CASSLARRYEQYV.